A single sample is the source of the 18 T cell receptor beta chains below, sequenced in a study of blood T cells in healthy people across ages. Primers used in a second PCR of about 7 to 12 cycles were a sample-barcoded 5' primer and a J-beta primer mix. TCRdb called the 5' RACE reads again in MiXCR, with one record for every CDR3 protein. The table lists under 2 million distinct CDR3 sequences, about 31% of them singletons. The sample taken for sequencing was blood. The receptor set was obtained from a woman in her twenties or thirties in good health.

In the case of this clonotype: A much larger clone sits a single nucleotide away, making a read error possible. The V gene is TRBV29-1, the J gene TRBJ2-4, with D uncertain. The closer fit of TRBJ2-7 to the DNA end suggests the J call may be wrong. This CDR3 comprises 12 residues. Germline V CDR1 and CDR2: SQVTM, ANQGSEA. This chain's CDR3 is CSVEGRSGEQYF. The CDR3 bases are TGCAGCGTTGAAGGTAGGAGTGGCGAGCAGTACTTC.

This clonotype came up a few times. The chain is built from TRBV7-9 and TRBJ1-5; weak D call: TRBD1 (5 bases). The CDR3 has 14 amino acids. Germline CDR1 and CDR2: SEHNR and FQNEAQ (reference sequence). The V end lost 4 bases, the J end lost 5 bases, and 12 bases lay between the germline ends. Here the CDR3 DNA reads TGTGCCAGCAGCTCTACGGGGGAGTATCAGCCCCAGCATTTT. Amino acids: CASSSTGEYQPQHF.

The rearrangement links TRBV7-3 to TRBJ2-2; 7 nucleotides line up with TRBD1. Germline V lookup: CDR1 SGHTA, CDR2 FQGTGA. This CDR3 comprises 16 residues. V was clipped by 5 bases and J by 4 bases; unmatched bases: 10. Written as DNA, the CDR3 is TGTGCCAGCAGCCCAAGACAGGGCATGATCACCGGGGAGCTGTTTTTT. It specifies CASSPRQGMITGELFF.

The J gene is TRBJ1-6, the V gene TRBV6-4, with D tentatively TRBD1 (5 bases). Germline assignment: CDR1 MRHNA and CDR2 SNTAGT. This CDR3 has 14 amino acids. V lost 6 bases to trimming and J lost 9 bases, with 15 bases between them. Written as DNA, the CDR3 is TGTGCCAGCAGCGCCAATCCAGGGATTTCACCCCTCCACTTT. As protein: CASSANPGISPLHF.

The table lists this clonotype with a few counts. The genes are TRBV7-9 and TRBJ2-1; D possibly corresponds to TRBD2 (5 bases). V was cut by 1 base and J by 8 bases, with 12 bases left in between. CDR1 SEHNR and CDR2 FQNEAQ come from the germline V gene (reference sequence). The CDR3 runs 14 residues. CDR3 DNA: TGTGCCAGCAGCTTAGGGCTACCGAGGGATGAGCAGTTCTTC. Protein product: CASSLGLPRDEQFF.

V is TRBV14 and J is TRBJ1-6; TRBD1 is a possible D gene (5 bases). V lost 2 bases, J lost 6 bases, and 11 bases lay in between. Germline lookup yields CDR1 SGHDN and CDR2 FVKESK. The CDR3 extends over 15 amino acids. CDR3 DNA: TGTGCCAGCAGCCAACTGCCGCAGGGTAATTCACCCCTCCACTTT. This encodes CASSQLPQGNSPLHF.

The table lists this clonotype with a count of one. This chain uses TRBV3-1 with TRBJ1-1; TRBD1 aligns across 9 bases. The V gene's germline CDR1 is LGHDT and CDR2 YNNKEL (reference sequence). V shed 4 bases and J 3 bases; nucleotides not matched to a gene: 9. The CDR3 spans 16 residues. CDR3 nucleotides: TGTGCCAGCAGCCCCGGGACAGGGAATCTTTACACTGAAGCTTTCTTT. Its translation: CASSPGTGNLYTEAFF.

The chain joins TRBV29-1 to TRBJ1-1; D might be TRBD1 (5 bases). CDR1 and CDR2 (germline): SQVTM, ANQGSEA. The CDR3 length is 13 residues. V gave up 6 bases and J gave up 0 bases, with 11 bases separating them. As DNA, the CDR3 is TGCAGCGTCTCAACAGGAGTGAACACTGAAGCTTTCTTT. Residues: CSVSTGVNTEAFF.

Points on this clonotype: At one end the junction does not follow the germline gene, possibly because of a read error. The gene calls are TRBV29-1 and TRBJ1-2, with no clear D. From germline, CDR1 is SQVTM and CDR2 ANQGSEA. The CDR3 contains 14 residues. CDR3 sequence reads: CSALPASPDYGHTF. CDR3 DNA: TGCAGCGCCCTACCGGCCAGTCCGGACTATGGCCACACCTTC.

This rearrangement joins TRBV10-3 to TRBJ2-1; 7 bases align to TRBD2. Germline trimming cut 3 bases from V and 10 bases from J; bases unmatched to any gene: 9. Germline V CDR1 and CDR2: ENHRY, SYGVKD. This CDR3 spans 14 amino acids. The DNA of the CDR3 is TGTGCCATCAGTGACAGGACTAGTTGTTGGGAGCAGTTCTTC. Residues: CAISDRTSCWEQFF.

This clonotype appeared a few times. The gene calls are TRBV20-1 and TRBJ2-1; 8 bases map to TRBD1. J lost 7 bases, V lost 0 bases, and 8 bases had no gene match. Looked up from germline, CDR1 is DFQATT and CDR2 is SNEGSKA (reference sequence). CDR3 size: 15 residues. Here the CDR3 reads CSARDPRTGSNEQFF. CDR3 nucleotide sequence: TGCAGTGCTAGAGATCCAAGGACAGGGAGTAATGAGCAGTTCTTC.

This clonotype has more than one count but fewer than ten. The chain joins TRBV5-1 to TRBJ2-1; 11 nucleotides line up with TRBD2. The germline CDR1 and CDR2 sequences are SGHRS and YFSETQ. Trimming at V came to 6 bases and at J to 3 bases, leaving 8 bases not matched to a gene. The CDR3 length is 16 residues. CDR3: CASNPDLAGGYNEQFF. CDR3 sequence (DNA): TGCGCCAGCAACCCCGATCTAGCGGGGGGCTACAATGAGCAGTTCTTC.

V gene TRBV3-1 combines with J gene TRBJ2-3; D is perhaps TRBD2 (5 bases). This CDR3 comprises 14 residues. Germline CDR1 and CDR2: LGHDT and YNNKEL (reference sequence). The ends were cut back, 1 base at V and 8 bases at J, with 13 bases in the middle. The CDR3 here is CASSQGETKGTQYF. CDR3 DNA: TGTGCCAGCAGCCAAGGGGAGACTAAAGGTACGCAGTATTTT.

This clonotype was observed a handful of times. The gene calls are TRBV6-1 and TRBJ2-1; a possible D gene is TRBD2 (6 bases). The CDR3 runs 13 residues. Germline V gene lookup returns CDR1 MNHNS and CDR2 SASEGT. V lost 2 bases, J lost 7 bases, and 9 bases lay in between. This CDR3 is CASSEWEVNEQFF. The CDR3 DNA is TGTGCCAGCAGTGAATGGGAGGTAAATGAGCAGTTCTTC.

The rearrangement links TRBV5-1 to TRBJ2-7; no definite D call. This CDR3 has 16 residues. CDR1 SGHRS and CDR2 YFSETQ come from the germline V gene. The ends were cut back, 3 bases at V and 6 bases at J, with 22 bases in the middle. CDR3 residues: CASSSLQVGLTSEQYF. The CDR3 DNA sequence: TGCGCCAGCAGCTCCCTCCAGGTCGGCCTTACGAGCGAGCAGTACTTC.

At least ten counts were recorded for this clonotype. The chain couples TRBV15 to TRBJ2-3; D gene ambiguous. The V end was cut by 3 bases, the J end by 3 bases, with 4 bases between. The CDR3 has 12 residues. From germline, CDR1 is LNHNV and CDR2 YYDKDF (reference sequence). The CDR3 nucleotides are TGTGCCACCAGCAGGCAAACAGATACGCAGTATTTT. Translated: CATSRQTDTQYF.

The chain is built from TRBV7-9 and TRBJ2-4, with D possibly TRBD2 on 6 matching bases. Trimming took off 3 bases at V and 13 bases at J, with 16 bases between the two ends. The CDR3 runs 13 residues. Germline CDR1 and CDR2: SEHNR and FQNEAQ (reference sequence). CDR3 bases: TGTGCCAGCAGCTTCGGTCCGGACCGGGAGCAGTACTTC. Protein: CASSFGPDREQYF.

With respect to this clonotype: This may come from a read error, since a much larger clone is one base off. V and J are TRBV7-6 and TRBJ2-5; 7 nucleotides match TRBD1. The DNA end lines up better with TRBJ2-7; the J call may be wrong. The V gene's germline CDR1 is SGHVS and CDR2 FNYEAQ. The CDR3 is made up of 17 amino acids. This chain's CDR3 is CTSSLAVETGPFSEQYF. CDR3 DNA: TGTACCAGCAGCCTGGCGGTCGAGACAGGGCCATTTAGCGAGCAGTACTTC.